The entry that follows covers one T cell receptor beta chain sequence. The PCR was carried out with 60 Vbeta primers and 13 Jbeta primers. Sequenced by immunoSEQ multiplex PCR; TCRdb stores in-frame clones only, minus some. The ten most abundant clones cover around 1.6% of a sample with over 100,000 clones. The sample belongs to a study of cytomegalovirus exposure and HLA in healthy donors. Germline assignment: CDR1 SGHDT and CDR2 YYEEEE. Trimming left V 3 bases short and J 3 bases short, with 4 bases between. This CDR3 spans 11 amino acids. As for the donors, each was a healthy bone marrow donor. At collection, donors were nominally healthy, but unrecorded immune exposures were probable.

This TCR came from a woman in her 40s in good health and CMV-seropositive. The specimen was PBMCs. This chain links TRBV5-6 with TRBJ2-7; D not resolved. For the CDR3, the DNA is TGTGCCAGCAGCTCAGACTACGAGCAGTACTTC. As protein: CASSSDYEQYF.